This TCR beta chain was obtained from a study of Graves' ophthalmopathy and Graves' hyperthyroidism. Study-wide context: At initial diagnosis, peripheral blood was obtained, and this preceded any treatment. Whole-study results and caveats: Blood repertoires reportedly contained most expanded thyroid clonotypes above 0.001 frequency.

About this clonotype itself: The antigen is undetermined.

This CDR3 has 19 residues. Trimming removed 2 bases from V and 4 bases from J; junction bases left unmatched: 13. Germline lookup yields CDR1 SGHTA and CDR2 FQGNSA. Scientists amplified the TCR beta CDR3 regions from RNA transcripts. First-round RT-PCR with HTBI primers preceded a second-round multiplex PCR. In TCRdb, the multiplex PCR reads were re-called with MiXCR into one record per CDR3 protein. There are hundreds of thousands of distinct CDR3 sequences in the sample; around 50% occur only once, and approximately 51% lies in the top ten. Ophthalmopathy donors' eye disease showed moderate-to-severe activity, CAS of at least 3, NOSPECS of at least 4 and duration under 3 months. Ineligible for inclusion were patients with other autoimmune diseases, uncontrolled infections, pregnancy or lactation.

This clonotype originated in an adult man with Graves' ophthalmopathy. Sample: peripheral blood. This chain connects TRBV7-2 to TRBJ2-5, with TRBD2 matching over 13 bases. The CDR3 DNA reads TGTGCCAGCAGCTTAACTTTCTTTCCGGGACTAGCGGGAAGAGAGACCCAGTACTTC. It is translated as CASSLTFFPGLAGRETQYF.